What follows describes a single T cell receptor beta chain. What it binds is not known. The sample comes from a study of PD-L1 blockade in urothelial cancer. About the research overall: Men with urothelial cancer arising in the bladder made up about nine tenths of the roughly 29 patients. General study points: Patients with below-median pretreatment blood clonality survived longer. Durable-benefit patients expanded tumor-associated blood clones more at 3 weeks.

Documented time point: pretreatment peripheral blood. Every PCR was spiked with synthetic TCR analog templates. Profiling relied on immunoSEQ multiplex PCR, and the TCRdb table lists in-frame clones only, not all of them. Of approximately 56,000 clones in the sample, about 85% were seen once. Trimming took 3 bases from V and 9 from J, leaving 12 bases between them. This CDR3 contains 13 residues. Per the germline V gene, CDR1 is KGHSH and CDR2 is LQKENI. Sequenced here: PBMCs, sampled around atezolizumab (anti-PD-L1) treatment. This chain links TRBV18 with TRBJ2-1; D may be TRBD2 (6 bases). This clonotype was sampled from a man between 65 and 85 years old with urothelial cancer. The chain's CDR3 is CASSPGGLGEQFF. DNA of the CDR3: TGTGCCAGCTCACCGGGGGGATTGGGTGAGCAGTTCTTC.